The 25 T cell receptor beta chains in this list originate from one sample, sequenced in a study of T cells in Graves' hyperthyroidism and ophthalmopathy. TCR beta CDR3 regions were amplified from RNA. When the TCR CDR3 underwent first-round RT-PCR, the HTBI primer set was used. MiXCR, applied by TCRdb to the multiplex PCR reads, yields one record per CDR3 protein. The sample carries 550,000 to 650,000 distinct CDR3 sequences, around 15% recorded once. Sequencing was carried out using blood. Every receptor here comes from a middle-aged woman with Graves' hyperthyroidism.

This clonotype was picked up many times. V usage is TRBV19 and J usage is TRBJ1-1, with D unresolved. V gave up 5 bases and J gave up 0 bases, with 13 bases separating them. Germline CDR1 LNHDA, CDR2 SQIVND (reference sequence). CDR3 length: 15 residues. Here the CDR3 reads CASSPGVQMNTEAFF. The CDR3 DNA follows: TGTGCCAGTAGTCCCGGAGTACAGATGAACACTGAAGCTTTCTTT. Filled out from reference TRBV19 and TRBJ1-1, the complete variable domain reads DGGITQSPKYLFRKEGQNVTLSCEQNLNHDAMYWYRQDPGQGLRLIYYSQIVNDFQKGDIAEGYSVSREKKESFPLTVTSAQKNPTAFYLCASSPGVQMNTEAFFGQGTRLTVV.

This clonotype was detected only a few times. The chain combines TRBV18 with TRBJ1-1; perhaps TRBD1 as D (6 bases). V dropped 5 bases and J dropped 3 bases, with 22 bases sitting between them. CDR3 length equals 17 residues. In germline, CDR1 is KGHSH, CDR2 LQKENI. DNA of the CDR3: TGTGCCAGCTCATTGATGGGGGGGGCAATGCGGGACACTGAAGCTTTCTTT. Amino acid sequence: CASSLMGGAMRDTEAFF. The entire variable domain, with the rest obtained from reference TRBV18 and TRBJ1-1, is as follows: NAGVMQNPRHLVRRRGQEARLRCSPMKGHSHVYWYRQLPEEGLKFMVYLQKENIIDESGMPKERFSAEFPKEGPSILRIQQVVRGDSAAYFCASSLMGGAMRDTEAFFGQGTRLTVV.

This clonotype was seen at least ten times. This chain connects TRBV28 to TRBJ2-7; 8 bases fit TRBD2. Germline V gene lookup returns CDR1 MDHEN and CDR2 SYDVKM. The V gene end was trimmed by 0 bases and the J gene end by 2 bases; junction bases not matched to a gene: 9. The CDR3 is made up of 17 amino acids. Written as DNA, the CDR3 is TGTGCCAGCAGTTTATGGGTAGCGGGAAAGGGGACCTACGAGCAGTACTTC. This translates into CASSLWVAGKGTYEQYF.

This clonotype was observed at least ten times. The chain carries TRBV30 and TRBJ1-1; TRBD1 matches at 10 bases. Germline trimming cut 4 bases from V and 1 base from J; bases unmatched to any gene: 9. The CDR3 is 16 amino acids. The germline V gene encodes CDR1 GTSNPN and CDR2 SVGIG (reference sequence). The CDR3: CAWTRPDRGPNTEAFF. Here the CDR3 DNA reads TGTGCCTGGACCCGACCCGACAGGGGGCCGAACACTGAAGCTTTCTTT.

This clonotype was observed many times. This chain links TRBV5-1 with TRBJ1-1; D gene unclear. CDR3 length: 13 residues. Germline lookup yields CDR1 SGHRS and CDR2 YFSETQ. The ends were cut back, 0 bases at V and 3 bases at J, with 6 bases in the middle. This chain's CDR3 is CASSLDRHTEAFF. CDR3 in DNA: TGCGCCAGCAGCTTGGACAGACACACTGAAGCTTTCTTT.

This clonotype was found many times. The chain is built from TRBV5-6 and TRBJ2-7; 10 bases map to TRBD2. Losses at the gene ends were 4 bases for V and 1 base for J; bases not matched to a gene: 5. Germline assignment: CDR1 SGHDT and CDR2 YYEEEE. There are 15 residues in the CDR3. CDR3 region: CASSGTSGISYEQYF. CDR3 sequence (DNA): TGTGCCAGCAGCGGAACTAGCGGGATATCCTACGAGCAGTACTTC.

J is TRBJ2-3 and V is TRBV7-9; TRBD2 aligns across 16 bases. The germline V gene has CDR1 SEHNR and CDR2 FQNEAQ (reference sequence). V was clipped by 6 bases and J by 4 bases; unmatched bases: 7. The CDR3 runs to 17 residues. The CDR3 reads CASRPGTSGGGPDTQYF. DNA for the CDR3: TGTGCCAGCAGACCCGGGACTAGCGGGGGGGGACCAGATACGCAGTATTTT. Full variable domain (rest looked up from reference TRBV7-9 and TRBJ2-3): DTGVSQNPRHKITKRGQNVTFRCDPISEHNRLYWYRQTLGQGPEFLTYFQNEAQLEKSRLLSDRFSAERPKGSFSTLEIQRTEQGDSAMYLCASRPGTSGGGPDTQYFGPGTRLTVL.

This clonotype was counted at least ten times. This rearrangement joins TRBV18 to TRBJ1-5; the D gene is possibly TRBD1 (6 bases). Trimming shortened V by 3 bases and J by 4 bases, and 16 bases separated the two germline ends. Looked up from germline, CDR1 is KGHSH and CDR2 is LQKENI. This CDR3 comprises 16 residues. CDR3 coding DNA: TGTGCCAGCTCACCCCGGGACACCGGTACAAATCAGCCCCAGCATTTT. Translating it yields CASSPRDTGTNQPQHF.

V is TRBV20-1 and J is TRBJ2-7, with TRBD1 identical over 8 bases. The germline V gene has CDR1 DFQATT and CDR2 SNEGSKA (reference sequence). The CDR3 totals 14 residues. The trim removed 6 bases at V and 2 bases at J, leaving 9 bases unmatched. This CDR3 is CSAIRDRWTYEQYF. CDR3 sequence (DNA): TGCAGTGCCATAAGGGACAGGTGGACCTACGAGCAGTACTTC.

This clonotype was recorded many times. This sequence joins TRBV30 and TRBJ1-5; D may be TRBD1 (5 bases). CDR1 is GTSNPN and CDR2 is SVGIG in the germline V gene (reference sequence). The CDR3 has 14 amino acids. V was shortened by 0 bases and J by 4 bases, with 10 bases between the two germline ends. In nucleotides, the CDR3 is TGTGCCTGGAGTGTGGGACTCCAGAATCAGCCCCAGCATTTT. Translation: CAWSVGLQNQPQHF.

The sample holds many counts of this clonotype. The chain employs TRBV7-8 and TRBJ2-1; perhaps D is TRBD1 or TRBD2 (5 bases each). Germline lookup yields CDR1 SGHVS and CDR2 FQNEAQ. This CDR3 is built from 14 residues. V was clipped by 0 bases and J by 6 bases, with 9 bases between them. For the CDR3, the DNA is TGTGCCAGCAGCTTAGCGAGGGGTCCCAATGAGCAGTTCTTC. Translated: CASSLARGPNEQFF.

This clonotype was picked up a small number of times. The chain couples TRBV6-1 to TRBJ2-2, with TRBD1 matching over 10 bases. There are 19 residues in the CDR3. Germline V gene sequence: CDR1 MNHNS, CDR2 SASEGT. V shed 5 bases, J shed 6 bases, and the junction held 18 bases outside the gene matches. Written as DNA, the CDR3 is TGTGCCAGCAGTTACTGGGGAGGAACCGGGACAGGGGTTCCCGGGGAGCTGTTTTTT. Translating gives CASSYWGGTGTGVPGELFF.

J is TRBJ2-5 and V is TRBV7-2, with TRBD2 identical over 8 bases. V lost 5 bases and J lost 1; bases outside the gene matches: 3. Germline CDR1 reads SGHTA; CDR2 reads FQGNSA. The CDR3 consists of 14 residues. The CDR3 loop reads CASSRTSRQETQYF. For the CDR3, the DNA is TGTGCCAGCAGCCGGACTAGCCGCCAAGAGACCCAGTACTTC.

Many counts were recorded for this clonotype. The chain links TRBV18 to TRBJ2-5; the D is unclear. The CDR3 runs 14 residues. Germline loops: CDR1 KGHSH, CDR2 LQKENI. The ends were cut back, 8 bases at V and 2 bases at J, with 15 bases in the middle. For the CDR3, the DNA is TGTGCCAGCAGCCCGCCCGGTTTACAAGAGACCCAGTACTTC. It codes for CASSPPGLQETQYF.

In its sample, this clonotype was seen a few times. The chain carries TRBV30 and TRBJ1-6; the D is unclear. Germline CDR1 and CDR2: GTSNPN and SVGIG (reference sequence). CDR3 size: 13 residues. The ends were cut back, 3 bases at V and 5 bases at J, with 8 bases in the middle. In DNA form, the CDR3 reads TGTGCCTGGAGGCCCAAACATAATTCACCCCTCCACTTT. The encoded protein is CAWRPKHNSPLHF.

V gene TRBV6-2 or TRBV6-3 combines with J gene TRBJ2-1; D is unclear. Germline values: CDR1 MNHEY, CDR2 SVGEGT. V was cut by 2 bases and J by 9 bases, with 11 bases left in between. The CDR3 extends over 13 amino acids. CDR3 nucleotides: TGTGCCAGCAGTTACCAAGCCCACGGTGAGCAGTTCTTC. Translation gives CASSYQAHGEQFF.

This clonotype was detected ten times or more. The gene calls are TRBV24-1 and TRBJ2-7, with D possibly being TRBD1 or TRBD2 (5 bases each). CDR1 and CDR2 (germline): KGHDR, SFDVKD. The CDR3 covers 14 residues. The V end lost 6 bases, the J end lost 3 bases, and 14 bases lay between the germline ends. CDR3 amino acids: CATSPGAGIYEQYF. Written as DNA, the CDR3 is TGTGCCACCAGTCCCGGGGCAGGTATCTACGAGCAGTACTTC.

This clonotype showed up many times. The rearrangement uses TRBV9 and TRBJ2-7; TRBD2 matches 9 bases. There are 16 residues in the CDR3. Germline V gives CDR1 SGDLS, CDR2 YYNGEE. The V gene end was trimmed by 3 bases and the J gene end by 6 bases; junction bases not matched to a gene: 13. The chain's CDR3 is CASSAGVASGMAEQYF. In DNA, the CDR3 is TGTGCCAGCAGCGCAGGGGTGGCTAGCGGGATGGCCGAGCAGTACTTC. The full variable domain, its missing parts supplied by reference TRBV9 and TRBJ2-7, is DSGVTQTPKHLITATGQRVTLRCSPRSGDLSVYWYQQSLDQGLQFLIQYYNGEERAKGNILERFSAQQFPDLHSELNLSSLELGDSALYFCASSAGVASGMAEQYFGPGTRLTVT.

This clonotype has a count of ten or more. The chain couples TRBV5-1 to TRBJ2-1, with TRBD2 matching 7 bases. With V trimmed by 3 bases and J by 2 bases, 2 bases remained unmatched. The CDR3 is 14 residues long. The germline V gene encodes CDR1 SGHRS and CDR2 YFSETQ. The CDR3 region has the DNA TGCGCCAGCAGCTGGGGGGGTACCTACAATGAGCAGTTCTTC. Translated: CASSWGGTYNEQFF. The full variable domain, completed using reference TRBV5-1 and TRBJ2-1, is KAGVTQTPRYLIKTRGQQVTLSCSPISGHRSVSWYQQTPGQGLQFLFEYFSETQRNKGNFPGRFSGRQFSNSRSEMNVSTLELGDSALYLCASSWGGTYNEQFFGPGTRLTVL.

This chain links TRBV27 with TRBJ2-1; unclear D gene. This CDR3 region has 17 residues. Trimming pared 3 bases from V and 3 bases from J, leaving 18 bases between. CDR1 is MNHEY and CDR2 is SMNVEV in the germline V gene (reference sequence). CDR3 sequence: CASSLSPDTFNYNEQFF. The CDR3 DNA is TGTGCCAGCAGTTTGTCCCCCGATACCTTTAACTACAATGAGCAGTTCTTC.

In regard to this clonotype: The conserved final phenylalanine or tryptophan is absent from the CDR3, which likely points to a read error. The chain is built from TRBV6-4 and TRBJ1-1, with D uncertain. The germline V gene has CDR1 MRHNA and CDR2 SNTAGT. This CDR3 is 13 amino acids long. Trimming left V 4 bases short and J 1 base short, with 7 bases between. CDR3 nucleotide sequence: TGTGCCAGCAGTGTTGAAGAGAACACTGAAGCTTTCCTT. This encodes CASSVEENTEAFL.

This clonotype was recorded many times. The chain joins TRBV28 to TRBJ1-5; tentative D call: TRBD1 (5 bases). V lost 8 bases, J lost 3 bases, and 14 bases lay in between. CDR1 and CDR2 from the germline V gene are MDHEN and SYDVKM. The CDR3 runs 14 residues. CDR3 sequence reads: CASGRDGNNQPQHF. Written as DNA, the CDR3 is TGTGCCAGCGGCCGGGACGGAAACAATCAGCCCCAGCATTTT. The whole variable domain, remainder taken from reference TRBV28 and TRBJ1-5, is DVKVTQSSRYLVKRTGEKVFLECVQDMDHENMFWYRQDPGLGLRLIYFSYDVKMKEKGDIPEGYSVSREKKERFSLILESASTNQTSMYLCASGRDGNNQPQHFGDGTRLSIL.

This clonotype was counted many times. The chain links TRBV28 to TRBJ1-2; a weak D match, TRBD1 (5 bases). Trimming pared 7 bases from V and 4 bases from J, leaving 13 bases between. Germline lookup yields CDR1 MDHEN and CDR2 SYDVKM. The CDR3 length is 13 residues. CDR3 in amino acids: CASTGRAGYGYTF. For the CDR3, the DNA is TGTGCCAGCACGGGCAGGGCGGGCTATGGCTACACCTTC.

Many counts were recorded for this clonotype. As DNA, the CDR3 is TGTGCCAGCAGCCACCCCGGGGCCAGCTACGAGCAGTACTTC. Amino acid sequence: CASSHPGASYEQYF. The J gene is TRBJ2-7, the V gene TRBV7-9; D tentatively reads TRBD1 or TRBD2 (5 bases each). Trimming shortened V by 5 bases and J by 3 bases, and 14 bases separated the two germline ends. This CDR3 region has 14 residues. Germline CDR1 is SEHNR and CDR2 is FQNEAQ (reference sequence). The full variable domain, with the rest looked up from reference TRBV7-9 and TRBJ2-7, is DTGVSQNPRHKITKRGQNVTFRCDPISEHNRLYWYRQTLGQGPEFLTYFQNEAQLEKSRLLSDRFSAERPKGSFSTLEIQRTEQGDSAMYLCASSHPGASYEQYFGPGTRLTVT.

This clonotype appeared many times. The chain has TRBV3-1 and TRBJ2-2; 10 nucleotides align to TRBD2. The CDR3 sequence is 15 residues long. The V and J ends lost 4 bases and 6 bases, in that order; junction bases with no gene match: 5. Per the germline V gene, CDR1 is LGHDT and CDR2 is YNNKEL (reference sequence). The CDR3: CASSLGLAAAGELFF. The DNA for the CDR3 is TGTGCCAGCAGCCTCGGACTAGCGGCGGCCGGGGAGCTGTTTTTT.